Listed here is a single T cell receptor (beta chain). Its antigen is not known. Sequencing used immunoSEQ multiplex PCR; TCRdb keeps in-frame clones, though not all of them. Counted here are about 340,000 clones, 93% occurring once; the ten biggest clones make up 5.5% to 6%. The sample comes from a study of brain T cells in children with intractable seizures. Findings of the study overall: Pre-surgery blood may have been undersampled, hiding some clones.

CDR1 and CDR2 (germline): SGHTA, FQGTGA. V lost 2 bases and J 1 base, leaving 11 bases between the germline ends. CDR3 size: 16 residues. Time point denoted: blood from clinic visit 5 months post-surgery; TSC patient then seizure free. Surgery cases with the highest brain T cell transcript signatures were chosen for sequencing. Before surgery, patients took at least one anti-epileptic drug. The source was peripheral blood, collected about 5 months after surgery. The sequence came from a boy less than two years old with tuberous sclerosis and intractable seizures. The V gene is TRBV7-3, the J gene TRBJ2-2, with a tentative D call TRBD2 (5 bases). Written as DNA, the CDR3 is TGTGCCAGCAGCTTAGTCGGTGCGGGGAACACCGGGGAGCTGTTTTTT. As protein: CASSLVGAGNTGELFF.